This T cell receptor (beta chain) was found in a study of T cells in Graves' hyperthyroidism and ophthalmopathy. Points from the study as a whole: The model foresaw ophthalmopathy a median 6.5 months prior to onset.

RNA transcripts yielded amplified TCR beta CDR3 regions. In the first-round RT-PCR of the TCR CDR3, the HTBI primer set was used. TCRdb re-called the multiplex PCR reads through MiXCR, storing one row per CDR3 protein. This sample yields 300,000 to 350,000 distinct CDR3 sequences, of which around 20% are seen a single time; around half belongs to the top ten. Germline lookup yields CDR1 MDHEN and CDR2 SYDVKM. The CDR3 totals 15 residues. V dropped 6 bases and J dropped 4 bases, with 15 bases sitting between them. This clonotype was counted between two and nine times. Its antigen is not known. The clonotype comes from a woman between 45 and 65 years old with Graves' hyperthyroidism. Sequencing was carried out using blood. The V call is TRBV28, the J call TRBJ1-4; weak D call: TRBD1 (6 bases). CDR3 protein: CASRRLGGSNEKLFF. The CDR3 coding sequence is TGTGCCAGCAGACGACTAGGGGGAAGTAATGAAAAACTGTTTTTT.